This T cell receptor (beta chain) was retrieved from a study of blood T cell repertoires in COVID-19. Study summary: Acute and convalescent COVID-19 samples came from the United States, Italy and Spain. PBMCs, B-cell-depleted T cells, or T cells provided the cDNA or gDNA that made up the material.

TCRdb's copy holds only in-frame clones and misses some; the assay was immunoSEQ multiplex PCR. The sample lists fewer than 120,000 clones, about 75% occurring once. In germline, CDR1 is KGHSH, CDR2 LQKENI. Trimming took 1 base from V and 5 from J, leaving 8 bases between them. CDR3 size: 13 residues. The sequence came from an elderly woman with active or convalescent COVID-19. The chain uses TRBV18 and TRBJ2-5, with a possible D match to TRBD2 (6 bases). Sequencing used peripheral blood. The CDR3 nucleotides are TGTGCCAGCTCACCACTTGCGGGGGAGACCCAGTACTTC. Translation: CASSPLAGETQYF.